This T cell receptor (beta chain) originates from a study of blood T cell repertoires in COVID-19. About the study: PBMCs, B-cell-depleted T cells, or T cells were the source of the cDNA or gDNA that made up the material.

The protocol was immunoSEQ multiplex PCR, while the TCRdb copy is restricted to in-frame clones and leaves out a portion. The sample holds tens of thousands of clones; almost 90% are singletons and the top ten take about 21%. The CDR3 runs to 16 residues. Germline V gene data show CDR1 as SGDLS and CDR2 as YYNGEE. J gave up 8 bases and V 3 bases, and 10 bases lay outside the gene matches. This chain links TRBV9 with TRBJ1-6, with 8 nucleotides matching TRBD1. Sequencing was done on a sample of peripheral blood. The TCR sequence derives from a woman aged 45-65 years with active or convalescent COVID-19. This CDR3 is CASSANLDRADSPLHF. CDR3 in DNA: TGTGCCAGCAGCGCCAATCTGGACAGGGCGGATTCACCCCTCCACTTT.